The entry that follows covers one T cell receptor beta chain sequence. Its specificity is unknown. This specimen belongs to a study of cytomegalovirus exposure and HLA in healthy donors. Findings and caveats of the study: A few chains linked to CMV were shown in vitro to be specific for CMV antigens. The study designated 150 to 200 TCR beta chains cytomegalovirus-associated.

Sequencing used immunoSEQ multiplex PCR; TCRdb keeps in-frame clones, though not all of them. The sample lists about 110,000 clones, around nine tenths occurring once. The TCR originated in a woman younger than 30 in good health and CMV-seronegative. Specimen: PBMCs.

CDR3 residues: CASRLRGGLTDTQYF. The CDR3 region has the DNA TGTGCCAGCAGGCTTCGGGGGGGGCTCACAGATACGCAGTATTTT. The rearrangement links TRBV6-6 to TRBJ2-3; 8 positions match TRBD2. The junction had 7 bases not matched to a gene; V was cut back by 6 bases and J by 2 bases. The germline V gene encodes CDR1 MNHNY and CDR2 SVGAGI (reference sequence). The CDR3 totals 15 residues.